Shown below are 8 T cell receptor beta chains from a single sample sequenced in a study of T cells in Graves' hyperthyroidism and ophthalmopathy. Amplification yielded TCR beta CDR3 regions, with RNA transcripts as the source. The primer set for the first-round RT-PCR of the TCR CDR3 was HTBI. Each CDR3 protein gets one entry after TCRdb re-called the multiplex PCR reads with MiXCR. Among roughly 500,000 distinct CDR3 sequences listed, roughly a sixth were seen once. The specimen sequenced was blood. All receptors derive from a woman aged 25 to 39 with Graves' ophthalmopathy.

This clonotype came up many times. The chain has TRBV5-1 and TRBJ2-7; no reliable D call. Trimming removed 3 bases from V and 1 base from J, with 11 bases in between. The germline V gene has CDR1 SGHRS and CDR2 YFSETQ. The CDR3 runs 14 residues. The CDR3 DNA sequence: TGCGCCAGCAGCTCCTCCGACCAATCCTACGAGCAGTACTTC. This codes for CASSSSDQSYEQYF.

This clonotype was seen a handful of times. The J gene is TRBJ1-3, the V gene TRBV6-5; D uncertain. Germline V lookup: CDR1 MNHEY, CDR2 SVGAGI. This CDR3 is built from 15 residues. Trimming took off 0 bases at V and 0 bases at J, with 6 bases between the two ends. CDR3 loop: CASSYSGFSGNTIYF. DNA of the CDR3: TGTGCCAGCAGTTACTCGGGGTTCTCTGGAAACACCATATATTTT.

This clonotype was counted ten times or more. This chain joins TRBV12-3 or TRBV12-4 and TRBJ2-1; 12 positions agree with TRBD2. The CDR3 has 17 amino acids. V lost 2 bases to trimming and J lost 4 bases; unmatched junction nucleotides: 6. The CDR3 here is CASSLTGTSGSYNEQFF. The CDR3 coding sequence is TGTGCCAGCAGTTTAACAGGGACTAGCGGGTCTTACAATGAGCAGTTCTTC.

This clonotype was counted at least ten times. The chain employs TRBV12-3 or TRBV12-4 and TRBJ2-7, with TRBD1 as a possible D gene (6 bases). CDR3 length equals 13 residues. V gave up 8 bases and J gave up 0 bases, with 11 bases separating them. In DNA form, the CDR3 reads TGTGCCAGCCGACAGGAGAGCTCCTACGAGCAGTACTTC. It encodes CASRQESSYEQYF.

This clonotype was observed many times. The chain uses TRBV13 and TRBJ1-1; D gene ambiguous. CDR1 and CDR2 from the germline V gene are PRHDT and FYEKMQ (reference sequence). V was shortened by 1 base and J by 0 bases, with 9 bases between the two germline ends. This CDR3 comprises 15 residues. The CDR3 spells CASSLVYGMNTEAFF. Written as DNA, the CDR3 is TGTGCCAGCAGCTTAGTGTACGGCATGAACACTGAAGCTTTCTTT.

This clonotype occurred many times. V is TRBV7-2 and J is TRBJ2-3; 13 bases agree with TRBD2. Trimming cost V 5 bases and J 3 bases; bases outside gene matches: 5. Germline CDR1 reads SGHTA; CDR2 reads FQGNSA. The length of the CDR3 is 16 residues. This CDR3 is CASSVTSGRPTDTQYF. In DNA, the CDR3 is TGTGCCAGCAGCGTGACTAGCGGGAGGCCAACAGATACGCAGTATTTT.

This clonotype was counted a few times. V and J are TRBV7-2 and TRBJ2-3; tentative D call: TRBD2 (5 bases). Germline-derived CDR1 and CDR2 are SGHTA and FQGNSA. V lost 5 bases and J 7 bases, leaving 13 bases between the germline ends. The CDR3 totals 13 residues. For the CDR3, the DNA is TGTGCCAGCAGCCTGGACTTAGTGTATACGCAGTATTTT. Protein: CASSLDLVYTQYF.

Regarding this clonotype: A single base separates this from a much larger clone, so it may be a read error. A read error is likely, as this CDR3 ends without the conserved phenylalanine or tryptophan. The chain recombines TRBV11-2 with TRBJ1-1; D remains unclear. Germline lookup yields CDR1 SGHAT and CDR2 FQNNGV. Trimming took 2 bases from V and 7 from J, leaving 5 bases between them. This CDR3 region has 11 residues. The CDR3 DNA is TGTGCCAGCAGCTTAATGGGTGAAGCTTTCTCT. It codes for CASSLMGEAFS.